This T cell receptor beta chain was identified in a study of Graves' ophthalmopathy and Graves' hyperthyroidism. For repertoire sequencing, the TCR beta CDR3 regions were amplified from RNA transcripts. After a first-round RT-PCR with HTBI primers, a second-round multiplex PCR was run. From the multiplex PCR reads, TCRdb called clonotypes with MiXCR, one entry per CDR3 protein. Of hundreds of thousands of distinct CDR3 sequences listed, about 20% are singletons. If no ophthalmopathy appeared within 18 months of follow-up, hyperthyroidism was termed stable. The authors enrolled newly diagnosed hyperthyroidism patients aged 18 to 65 with under 2 months' duration. Study-wide results and caveats: Stable hyperthyroidism and ophthalmopathy were told apart by a 13-signature model, which achieved roughly 90% sensitivity and approximately 81% specificity.

CDR3 size: 15 residues. Germline-derived CDR1 and CDR2 are LGHNA and YNFKEQ. V lost 0 bases and J 0 bases, leaving 6 bases between the germline ends. As to this clonotype: Its antigen remains unknown.

The source material was peripheral blood. The J gene is TRBJ1-5, the V gene TRBV4-2, with unresolved D. This TCR came from a woman under 30 with stable Graves' hyperthyroidism. Some clones in this sample may be carry-over from other donors' samples. Here the CDR3 reads CASSQEEGSNQPQHF. CDR3 nucleotide sequence: TGTGCCAGCAGCCAAGAGGAGGGTAGCAATCAGCCCCAGCATTTT.